These 9 T cell receptor beta chains originate from one sample sequenced in a study of blood T cell repertoires in COVID-19. The data were produced by immunoSEQ multiplex PCR, yet TCRdb's version contains in-frame clones alone and is incomplete. Here the sample spans about 140,000 clones, 76% being singletons. The sequencing input was peripheral blood. The receptors were sampled from a woman aged 80 or older with active or convalescent COVID-19.

With respect to this clone: This specimen includes other DNA sequences encoding the same CDR3. The chain joins TRBV19 to TRBJ1-5; D is unresolved. This CDR3 has 15 residues. V was pared by 6 bases and J by 6 bases, with 18 bases between. Germline lookup yields CDR1 LNHDA and CDR2 SQIVND (reference sequence). As DNA, the CDR3 is TGTGCCAGTAGCAGCCTCGACCGGGTAGGTCAGCCCCAGCATTTT. Protein: CASSSLDRVGQPQHF.

The V and J genes are TRBV7-2 and TRBJ2-7; D remains unclear. Germline V gene data show CDR1 as SGHTA and CDR2 as FQGNSA. This CDR3 is built from 13 residues. V was clipped by 2 bases and J by 5 bases, with 10 bases between them. The CDR3 region has the DNA TGTGCCAGCAGCTTACAGCGTCGGAACGAGCAGTACTTC. Protein product: CASSLQRRNEQYF.

Only one count was recorded for this clone. J is TRBJ2-7 and V is TRBV23-1; 10 bases are shared with TRBD1. TRBV23-1 is placed among ORFs of uncertain function. The CDR3 consists of 15 residues. Trimming at V came to 2 bases and at J to 4 bases, leaving 5 bases not matched to a gene. The CDR3 loop is CASSQGQGVRYEQYF. The CDR3 DNA reads as TGCGCCAGCAGTCAAGGACAGGGGGTAAGGTACGAGCAGTACTTC.

The rearrangement joins TRBV9 to TRBJ2-7; TRBD2 matches 8 bases. CDR3 length: 15 residues. CDR1 is SGDLS, CDR2 YYNGEE, per germline. With V trimmed by 0 bases and J by 4 bases, 6 bases remained unmatched. CDR3 region: CASSVAGGLVYEQYF. The CDR3 nucleotides are TGTGCCAGCAGCGTAGCGGGGGGGCTAGTGTACGAGCAGTACTTC.

This chain joins TRBV21-1 and TRBJ2-3; TRBD2, the table's D call, was not compared with the DNA. TRBV21-1 is a pseudogene locus. The length of the CDR3 is 18 residues. This CDR3 reads CASSKGMTSGGSTYTQYF. The CDR3 region has the DNA TGTGCCAGCAGCAAAGGGATGACTAGCGGGGGGAGCACATATACGCAGTATTTT.

The chain couples TRBV4-1 to TRBJ1-2; no clear D. Germline lookup yields CDR1 MGHRA and CDR2 YSYEKL. The CDR3 is made up of 12 amino acids. V was shortened by 0 bases and J by 8 bases, with 7 bases between the two germline ends. The CDR3 sequence: CASSQDSGGYTF. For the CDR3, the DNA is TGCGCCAGCAGCCAAGATTCCGGGGGCTACACCTTC.

J is TRBJ2-6 and V is TRBV3-1 (or the pseudogene TRBV3-2), with D unclear. The ends were cut back, 4 bases at V and 0 bases at J, with 19 bases in the middle. There are 19 residues in the CDR3. CDR1 is LGHDT and CDR2 is YNNKEL in the germline V gene (reference sequence). The CDR3 loop is CASSPMVSGPSSGANVLTF. CDR3 nucleotides: TGTGCCAGCAGCCCCATGGTGTCAGGCCCGAGCTCTGGGGCCAACGTCCTGACTTTC.

The chain uses TRBV4-2 and TRBJ2-1; 8 positions agree with TRBD2. CDR3 length: 15 residues. Germline trimming cut 1 base from V and 9 bases from J; bases unmatched to any gene: 8. CDR1 is LGHNA, CDR2 YNFKEQ, per germline. The CDR3 nucleotides are TGTGCCAGCAGCCAAGCGCGGGGGGCGGCGGGTGAGCAGTTCTTC. Protein product: CASSQARGAAGEQFF.

The chain recombines TRBV5-1 with TRBJ1-2, with 8 bases lining up with TRBD1. The CDR3 contains 15 residues. With V trimmed by 3 bases and J by 8 bases, 12 bases remained unmatched. Germline loops: CDR1 SGHRS, CDR2 YFSETQ. In nucleotides, the CDR3 is TGCGCCAGCAGCTCAACTAGGACAGGGTTGAGCGGCTACACCTTC. This sequence encodes CASSSTRTGLSGYTF.